These 15 T cell receptor beta chains originate from one sample sequenced in a study of blood T cell repertoires in COVID-19. Profiling relied on immunoSEQ multiplex PCR, and the TCRdb table lists in-frame clones only, not all of them. Of tens of thousands of clones listed, around 87% were seen once; the top ten hold over 7.5%. Sample: peripheral blood. These receptor sequences come from a man aged 50 or older with active COVID-19.

The chain links TRBV5-5 to TRBJ1-2; 9 positions match TRBD1. Trimming removed 0 bases from V and 6 bases from J; junction bases left unmatched: 6. The CDR3 extends over 15 amino acids. Germline V gene sequence: CDR1 SGHKS, CDR2 YYEKEE (reference sequence). The CDR3 DNA sequence: TGTGCCAGCAGCTTGGCAGGACAGGGGCTCGATGGCTACACCTTC. Encoded protein: CASSLAGQGLDGYTF.

The chain is built from TRBV7-6 and TRBJ1-2, with 12 nucleotides matching TRBD1. CDR3 length: 16 amino acids. V shed 5 bases and J 7 bases; nucleotides not matched to a gene: 11. Germline V gives CDR1 SGHVS, CDR2 FNYEAQ. The CDR3 is CASSQAGTGGIGGYTF. The CDR3 DNA reads TGTGCCAGCAGCCAGGCCGGGACAGGGGGCATAGGTGGCTACACCTTC.

This chain uses TRBV3-1 (or the pseudogene TRBV3-2) with TRBJ2-7, with no clear D. V was cut by 8 bases and J by 2 bases, with 4 bases left in between. The CDR3 is 10 residues long. Germline assignment: CDR1 LGHDT and CDR2 YNNKEL (reference sequence). The DNA of the CDR3 is TGTGCCAGCGCTACCTACGAGCAGTACTTC. Its translation is CASATYEQYF.

The chain uses TRBV5-5 and TRBJ2-7; TRBD1 matches at 7 bases. The germline gives CDR1 SGHKS, CDR2 YYEKEE (reference sequence). CDR3 length: 14 residues. J lost 7 bases, V lost 3 bases, and 10 bases had no gene match. Here the CDR3 DNA reads TGTGCCAGCAGCTGGGGACAGTGGCCCGAAGAGCAGTACTTC. Translation gives CASSWGQWPEEQYF.

The chain recombines TRBV28 with TRBJ2-1; D gene unclear. Germline lookup yields CDR1 MDHEN and CDR2 SYDVKM. Trimming took 5 bases from V and 4 from J, leaving 6 bases between them. The CDR3 has 12 residues. As DNA, the CDR3 is TGTGCCAGCAGTCGTAATTACAATGAGCAGTTCTTC. Its translation: CASSRNYNEQFF.

The V gene is TRBV6-5, the J gene TRBJ1-5; TRBD1 agrees at 8 bases. J lost 6 bases, V lost 6 bases, and 7 bases had no gene match. Germline CDR1 MNHEY, CDR2 SVGAGI. The CDR3 totals 14 residues. The CDR3 nucleotides are TGTGCCAGCAGCGCCAGGGGGCCGCTTCAGCCCCAGCATTTT. Encoded protein: CASSARGPLQPQHF.

This clone has just one count. This rearrangement joins TRBV7-3 to TRBJ2-1; TRBD2 matches 12 bases. Losses at the gene ends were 3 bases for V and 9 bases for J; bases not matched to a gene: 3. Looked up from germline, CDR1 is SGHTA and CDR2 is FQGTGA. This CDR3 has 14 amino acids. In nucleotides, the CDR3 is TGTGCCAGCAGCTTGACTAGCGGGAGCCCTGAGCAGTTCTTC. As protein: CASSLTSGSPEQFF.

V usage is TRBV4-3 and J usage is TRBJ2-3, with TRBD1 matching over 8 bases. CDR3 length: 17 amino acids. The V gene end was trimmed by 0 bases and the J gene end by 0 bases; junction bases not matched to a gene: 5. The germline gives CDR1 LGHNA, CDR2 YSLEER. The DNA for the CDR3 is TGCGCCAGCAGCCAAGATTCAACAGGGGGTAGCACAGATACGCAGTATTTT. Translating gives CASSQDSTGGSTDTQYF.

The chain has TRBV6-5 and TRBJ2-3; the match to TRBD2 covers 12 bases. Per the germline V gene, CDR1 is MNHEY and CDR2 is SVGAGI. This CDR3 comprises 15 residues. V lost 6 bases, J lost 11 bases, and 12 bases stayed unmatched. CDR3 bases: TGTGCCAGCAGACCCACCACCCTAGCGGGAGGGGTGCAGTATTTT. Residues: CASRPTTLAGGVQYF.

The rearrangement links TRBV30 to TRBJ2-3; TRBD2 aligns across 10 bases. CDR1 and CDR2 from the germline V gene are GTSNPN and SVGIG (reference sequence). V shed 1 base and J 2 bases; nucleotides not matched to a gene: 3. The CDR3 totals 15 residues. CDR3 sequence: CAWSGLAGATDTQYF. The CDR3 nucleotides read TGTGCCTGGAGTGGTCTAGCGGGAGCCACAGATACGCAGTATTTT. Filled out from reference TRBV30 and TRBJ2-3, the complete variable domain reads SQTIHQWPATLVQPVGSPLSLECTVEGTSNPNLYWYRQAAGRGLQLLFYSVGIGQISSEVPQNLSASRPQDRQFILSSKKLLLSDSGFYLCAWSGLAGATDTQYFGPGTRLTVL.

With regard to this clone: At the DNA level, this CDR3 is encoded by other sequences in the same sample as well. The V and J genes are TRBV15 and TRBJ1-1; the match to TRBD1 covers 8 bases. Per the germline V gene, CDR1 is LNHNV and CDR2 is YYDKDF (reference sequence). V shed 0 bases and J 5 bases; nucleotides not matched to a gene: 11. The CDR3 covers 17 residues. In DNA form, the CDR3 reads TGTGCCACCAGCAGAGAAGGGACAGGCGGGTTAAGGACTGAAGCTTTCTTT. This gives the protein CATSREGTGGLRTEAFF.

The chain couples TRBV2 to TRBJ2-2; TRBD1 aligns across 7 bases. The V gene's germline CDR1 is SNHLY and CDR2 FYNNEI. Losses at the gene ends were 10 bases for V and 1 base for J; bases not matched to a gene: 3. There are 13 residues in the CDR3. CDR3 loop: CATRTGNTGELFF. CDR3 DNA: TGTGCCACCCGGACAGGGAACACCGGGGAGCTGTTTTTT.

The gene calls are TRBV19 and TRBJ1-2, with 7 bases fitting TRBD1. CDR1 and CDR2 (germline): LNHDA, SQIVND (reference sequence). The CDR3 consists of 16 residues. J gave up 4 bases and V 7 bases, and 15 bases lay outside the gene matches. CDR3 amino acids: CASKPGQTILFYGYTF. In DNA, the CDR3 is TGTGCCAGTAAACCGGGACAGACAATTCTCTTCTATGGCTACACCTTC.

The genes are TRBV7-6 and TRBJ2-7; possibly TRBD1 for D (6 bases). CDR3 length: 15 residues. V shed 5 bases and J shed 0 bases, with 14 bases lying between them. Germline values: CDR1 SGHVS, CDR2 FNYEAQ. The CDR3 protein is CASSPRGLSSYEQYF. The CDR3 DNA follows: TGTGCCAGCAGCCCAAGGGGGTTAAGCTCCTACGAGCAGTACTTC.

The chain carries TRBV20-1 and TRBJ2-7; D may be TRBD2 (5 bases). This CDR3 has 10 residues. The V and J ends lost 6 bases and 3 bases respectively, with 6 bases between them. CDR1 DFQATT and CDR2 SNEGSKA come from the germline V gene (reference sequence). CDR3 DNA sequence: TGCAGTGCGGGGAGCTACGAGCAGTACTTC. This sequence encodes CSAGSYEQYF.